Following are 12 T cell receptor beta chains from one sample sequenced in a study of CD8 T cells in ankylosing spondylitis. One entry per CDR3 protein, called by TCRdb with MiXCR from the 5' RACE reads. Of roughly 170,000 distinct CDR3 sequences in the sample, around a tenth are singletons; the top ten hold over 12%. Sequenced sample: blood, either unsorted or a sorted T cell fraction (not recorded which). These receptors were collected from a female donor with ankylosing spondylitis or in good health (not recorded which).

This clonotype was counted only a few times. The V gene is TRBV27, the J gene TRBJ1-3; D gene ambiguous. Germline V gene sequence: CDR1 MNHEY, CDR2 SMNVEV (reference sequence). Between the trimmed V and J ends, which lost 1 base and 6 bases, there was a span of 13 bases. The CDR3 has 15 residues. CDR3 sequence: CASSLWLSPTNTIYF. CDR3 coding DNA: TGTGCCAGCAGTTTATGGTTATCTCCTACAAACACCATATATTTT.

This clonotype was counted between two and nine times. The genes are TRBV4-3 and TRBJ2-7; maybe TRBD2 (6 bases). Germline CDR1 is LGHNA and CDR2 is YSLEER. This CDR3 comprises 17 residues. The germline V and J ends were trimmed by 0 bases and 0 bases, with 15 bases remaining between them. The CDR3 sequence: CASSQDPYGGDSYEQYF. The CDR3 DNA follows: TGCGCCAGCAGCCAAGATCCCTACGGGGGAGACTCCTACGAGCAGTACTTC.

The chain employs TRBV4-2 and TRBJ2-1; D possibly uses TRBD1 or TRBD2 (6 bases each). The CDR3 spans 13 residues. Trimming pared 3 bases from V and 7 bases from J, leaving 10 bases between. Germline V gene lookup returns CDR1 LGHNA and CDR2 YNFKEQ. CDR3 protein: CASSQGGENEQFF. CDR3 DNA: TGTGCCAGCAGCCAGGGGGGCGAAAATGAGCAGTTCTTC.

This clonotype was recorded a few times. The V gene is TRBV20-1, the J gene TRBJ2-1; 8 bases map to TRBD2. CDR3 length equals 15 residues. V was pared by 6 bases and J by 3 bases, with 10 bases of the junction left unmatched. Per germline, CDR1 DFQATT and CDR2 SNEGSKA (reference sequence). The CDR3 is CSAIGAGAVYNEQFF. DNA for the CDR3: TGCAGTGCCATAGGAGCGGGAGCGGTCTACAATGAGCAGTTCTTC.

This clonotype came up many times. The chain carries TRBV12-3 or TRBV12-4 and TRBJ2-3, with 8 bases fitting TRBD2. J gave up 0 bases and V 9 bases, and 14 bases lay outside the gene matches. The CDR3 contains 17 residues. The CDR3 region has the DNA TGTGCCAGTGTCACCGGGACTAGAACTAGTAGCACAGATACGCAGTATTTT. This encodes CASVTGTRTSSTDTQYF.

The chain couples TRBV11-1 to TRBJ2-1; TRBD2 matches at 13 bases. The germline V gene has CDR1 SGHAT and CDR2 FQDESV (reference sequence). This CDR3 has 18 residues. The trim removed 5 bases at V and 0 bases at J, leaving 7 bases unmatched. The DNA of the CDR3 is TGTGCCAGCAGCAAACCCGGGACTAGCGGGACCTCCTACAATGAGCAGTTCTTC. Protein product: CASSKPGTSGTSYNEQFF.

The J gene is TRBJ1-2, the V gene TRBV6-2 or TRBV6-3; D not resolved. Germline V CDR1 and CDR2: MNHEY, SVGEGT. The CDR3 runs 13 residues. Trimming left V 2 bases short and J 9 bases short, with 13 bases between. The CDR3 is CASSYGGFDRYTF. DNA for the CDR3: TGTGCCAGCAGTTACGGAGGGTTTGATCGCTACACCTTC.

This clonotype was counted ten times or more. V gene TRBV12-3 or TRBV12-4 combines with J gene TRBJ2-4, with TRBD1 matching 7 bases. J lost 10 bases, V lost 5 bases, and 11 bases had no gene match. The CDR3 loop spans 14 amino acids. DNA of the CDR3: TGTGCCAGCAGTCCCGGACAGGCCGCGGCTATTCAGTACTTC. It translates to CASSPGQAAAIQYF.

This clonotype occurred a few times. V usage is TRBV5-8 and J usage is TRBJ1-1, with D unclear. V lost 4 bases, J lost 0 bases, and 13 bases lay in between. The germline V gene encodes CDR1 SGHTS and CDR2 YDEGEE. The CDR3 runs to 15 residues. The DNA for the CDR3 is TGTGCCAGCAGCCCTACCGGAGCCATGAACACTGAAGCTTTCTTT. Translating gives CASSPTGAMNTEAFF.

The CDR3 nucleotides read TGTGCCACCAGCAGAGGACGGACAGGGGTTGCCATTCAGTACTTC. This sequence encodes CATSRGRTGVAIQYF. The rearrangement joins TRBV15 to TRBJ2-4; 9 bases fit TRBD1. The germline V gene has CDR1 LNHNV and CDR2 YYDKDF (reference sequence). This CDR3 region has 15 residues. After removal of 1 base from V and 9 bases from J, the junction contained 7 bases not matched to a gene.

V usage is TRBV18 and J usage is TRBJ2-3; TRBD2 is a possible D gene (5 bases). This CDR3 comprises 17 residues. CDR1 is KGHSH, CDR2 LQKENI, per germline. V lost 3 bases to trimming and J lost 2 bases, with 18 bases between them. The CDR3: CASSPQEAGDHTDTQYF. The DNA of the CDR3 is TGTGCCAGCTCACCGCAGGAGGCGGGTGACCACACAGATACGCAGTATTTT.

This chain uses TRBV7-2 with TRBJ2-7, with a possible D match to TRBD2 (5 bases). The CDR3 covers 15 residues. CDR1 is SGHTA, CDR2 FQGNSA, per germline. Trimming left V 5 bases short and J 2 bases short, with 16 bases between. The CDR3 region has the DNA TGTGCCAGCAGCCCCACGGGGAGTCACGCCTACGAGCAGTACTTC. Amino acids: CASSPTGSHAYEQYF.